This T cell receptor beta chain was captured by sequencing in a study of post-analysis software for immune sequencing data (dated by TCRdb to 2015 to 2017). Regarding the complete study: Recorded disease courses included relapsing-remitting, secondary progressive and progressive-relapsing multiple sclerosis, with some patients lacking subtype annotation. The patient repertoires were compared against 10 to 12 previously published healthy control repertoires obtained from donors aged about 6 to 28 years. A subset of samples was prepared in parallel using single-end sample barcoding, then pooled and co-amplified after Illumina adapter ligation. The investigation overall reported the following: Significantly higher frequencies in patients than in controls were found for about five TRBV segments, including TRBV5-6, TRBV5-1 and TRBV20-1. Significantly lower normalized Chao1 diversity was found in multiple sclerosis patients than in controls, suggesting substantial peripheral T-cell clonal expansion. Strong co-clustering of samples prepared in the same batch was shown by direct clustering with F measure, prompting a batch-effect correction. The control group was slightly older than the multiple sclerosis patient group.

Details on this clonotype: This receptor's antigen is unknown. Nothing much larger sits one base from this clone, and base qualities are not available.

The CDR3 numbers 17 residues from cysteine through phenylalanine. The kept DNA is CDR3 alone, 51 bases in frame from the first base. V and J are trimmed by 5 bases and 0 bases, and the gene matches miss 8 bases of the junction. CDR1 and CDR2 (LNHNV, YYDKDF) derive from the germline V gene (reference sequence). TCR beta repertoires were profiled from peripheral blood of 10 to 15 young patients with multiple sclerosis to demonstrate the VDJtools post-analysis software. The patients with multiple sclerosis were children and adolescents between roughly 6 and 16 years of age. Library creation used PCR. The reads were generated on an Illumina HiSeq 2500. Unique molecular identifiers were incorporated into TCR beta cDNA libraries to reduce PCR and sequencing biases. Some 500,000 cDNA molecules were obtained per 1 to 10 million input T cells, so each molecule approximated one T cell. The patient libraries were prepared and sequenced using the same protocol as the earlier healthy control dataset. Samples belonging to the same batch were prepared together, multiplexed and sequenced on a shared HiSeq lane. In the paper's pipeline: MIGEC was used to process the raw barcoded reads, and molecular identifier groups with only a single read were discarded before consensus assembly and CDR3 extraction. Clonotype tables were post-analysed with VDJtools, normalizing diversity by down-sampling all datasets to the smallest sample size. To correct batch-related cross-sample contamination, repertoire overlap clustering matched CDR3 amino acid sequences but not nucleotide sequences. TCRdb reprocessing: public reads trimmed at Q25 with fastp, clones called with MiXCR, in-frame beta chains kept. Each CDR3 protein gets just one entry, which takes the most common genes and DNA from the rows behind it. The V and J calls come from TCRdb's annotation, not from the publication. Across this sample there are 800,000 to 950,000 distinct CDR3 sequences, with around 53% seen only once. The ten largest make up around 4.5% of the sample.

Material for sequencing was blood. The sequence is built from TRBV15 and TRBJ2-2, with 8 bases aligning to TRBD1. This sequence originates from a girl aged 10-17 years with multiple sclerosis. The CDR3 has the sequence CATSRGGQAANTGELFF. In nucleotides, the sequence is TGTGCCACCAGCCGAGGGGGACAGGCCGCGAACACCGGGGAGCTGTTTTTT.